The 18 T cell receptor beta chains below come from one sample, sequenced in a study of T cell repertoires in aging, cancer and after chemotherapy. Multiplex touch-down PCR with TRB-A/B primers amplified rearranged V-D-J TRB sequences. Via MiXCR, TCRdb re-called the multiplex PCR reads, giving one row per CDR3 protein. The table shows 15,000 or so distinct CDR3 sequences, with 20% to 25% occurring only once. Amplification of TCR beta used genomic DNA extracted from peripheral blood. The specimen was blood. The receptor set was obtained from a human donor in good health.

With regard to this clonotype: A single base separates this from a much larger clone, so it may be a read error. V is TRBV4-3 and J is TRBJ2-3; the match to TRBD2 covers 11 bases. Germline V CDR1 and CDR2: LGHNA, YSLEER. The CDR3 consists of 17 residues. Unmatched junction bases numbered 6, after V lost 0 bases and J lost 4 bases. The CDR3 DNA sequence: TGCGCCAGCAGCCAAGATTCCAGGACTAGCGGGTCAGATACGCAGTATTTT. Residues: CASSQDSRTSGSDTQYF.

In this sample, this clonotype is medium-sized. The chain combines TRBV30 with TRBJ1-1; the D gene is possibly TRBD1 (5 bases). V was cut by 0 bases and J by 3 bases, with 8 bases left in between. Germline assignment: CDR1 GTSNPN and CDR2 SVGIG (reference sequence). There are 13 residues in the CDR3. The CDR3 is CAWSVGGDTEAFF. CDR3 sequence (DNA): TGTGCCTGGAGTGTCGGGGGTGACACTGAAGCTTTCTTT. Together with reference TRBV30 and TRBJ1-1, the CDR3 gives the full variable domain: SQTIHQWPATLVQPVGSPLSLECTVEGTSNPNLYWYRQAAGRGLQLLFYSVGIGQISSEVPQNLSASRPQDRQFILSSKKLLLSDSGFYLCAWSVGGDTEAFFGQGTRLTVV.

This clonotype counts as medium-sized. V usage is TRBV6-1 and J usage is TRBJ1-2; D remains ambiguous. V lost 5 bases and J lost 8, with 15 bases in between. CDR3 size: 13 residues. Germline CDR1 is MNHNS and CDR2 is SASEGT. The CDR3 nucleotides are TGTGCCAGCAGTTCTACAGTGACACAAGGCTACACCTTC. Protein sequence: CASSSTVTQGYTF.

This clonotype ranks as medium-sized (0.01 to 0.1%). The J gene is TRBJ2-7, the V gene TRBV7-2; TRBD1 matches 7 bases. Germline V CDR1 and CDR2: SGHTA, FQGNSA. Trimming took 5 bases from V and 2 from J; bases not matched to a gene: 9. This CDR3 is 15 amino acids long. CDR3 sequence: CASSIRTGETYEQYF. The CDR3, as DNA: TGTGCCAGCAGCATTCGGACAGGCGAAACCTACGAGCAGTACTTC. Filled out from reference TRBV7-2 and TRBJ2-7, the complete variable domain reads GAGVSQSPSNKVTEKGKDVELRCDPISGHTALYWYRQSLGQGLEFLIYFQGNSAPDKSGLPSDRFSAERTGGSVSTLTIQRTQQEDSAVYLCASSIRTGETYEQYFGPGTRLTVT.

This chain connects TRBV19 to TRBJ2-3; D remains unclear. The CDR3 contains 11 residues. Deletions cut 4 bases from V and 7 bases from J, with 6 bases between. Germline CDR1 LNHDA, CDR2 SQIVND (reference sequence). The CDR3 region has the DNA TGTGCCAGTAGTACAATCTATACGCAGTATTTT. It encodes CASSTIYTQYF.

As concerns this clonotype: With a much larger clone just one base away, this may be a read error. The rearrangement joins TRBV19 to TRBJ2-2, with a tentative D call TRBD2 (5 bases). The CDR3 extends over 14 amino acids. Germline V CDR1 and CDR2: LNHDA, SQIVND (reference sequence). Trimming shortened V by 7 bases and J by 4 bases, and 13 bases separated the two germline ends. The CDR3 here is CASTSPGVTGELFF. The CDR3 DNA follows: TGTGCCAGTACCTCACCCGGGGTCACCGGGGAGCTGTTTTTT.

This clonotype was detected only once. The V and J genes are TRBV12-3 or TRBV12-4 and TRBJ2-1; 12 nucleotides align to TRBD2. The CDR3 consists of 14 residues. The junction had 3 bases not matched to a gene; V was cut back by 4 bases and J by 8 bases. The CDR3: CASSSSGGVYEQFF. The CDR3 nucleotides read TGTGCCAGCAGTTCTAGCGGGGGGGTTTATGAGCAGTTCTTC.

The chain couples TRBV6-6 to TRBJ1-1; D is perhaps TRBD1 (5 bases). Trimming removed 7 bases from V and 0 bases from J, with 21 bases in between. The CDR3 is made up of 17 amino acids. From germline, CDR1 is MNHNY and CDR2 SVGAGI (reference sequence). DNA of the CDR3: TGTGCCAGCAAACGCCTCCGGGACGGGAGGATGAACACTGAAGCTTTCTTT. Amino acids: CASKRLRDGRMNTEAFF.

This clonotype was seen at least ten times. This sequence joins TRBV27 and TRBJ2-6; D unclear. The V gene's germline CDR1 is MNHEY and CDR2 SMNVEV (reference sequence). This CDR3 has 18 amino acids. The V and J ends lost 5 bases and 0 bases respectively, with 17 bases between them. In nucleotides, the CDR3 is TGTGCCAGCAGTATCCGACATAGCACAAGCTCTGGGGCCAACGTCCTGACTTTC. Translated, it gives CASSIRHSTSSGANVLTF.

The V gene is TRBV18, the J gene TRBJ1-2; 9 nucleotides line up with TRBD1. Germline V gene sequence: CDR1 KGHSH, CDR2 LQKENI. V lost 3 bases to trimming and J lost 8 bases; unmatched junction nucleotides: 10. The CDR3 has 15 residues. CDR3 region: CASSPSGTGTFGYTF. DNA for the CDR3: TGTGCCAGCTCACCTTCCGGGACAGGGACCTTCGGCTACACCTTC. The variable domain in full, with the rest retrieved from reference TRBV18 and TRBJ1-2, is NAGVMQNPRHLVRRRGQEARLRCSPMKGHSHVYWYRQLPEEGLKFMVYLQKENIIDESGMPKERFSAEFPKEGPSILRIQQVVRGDSAAYFCASSPSGTGTFGYTFGSGTRLTVV.

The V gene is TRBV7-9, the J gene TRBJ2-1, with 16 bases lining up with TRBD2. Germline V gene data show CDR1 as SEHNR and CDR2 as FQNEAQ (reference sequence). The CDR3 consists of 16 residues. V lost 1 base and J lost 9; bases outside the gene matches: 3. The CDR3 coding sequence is TGTGCCAGCAGCTTAGAGGGACTAGCGGGGGGGATTGAGCAGTTCTTC. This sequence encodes CASSLEGLAGGIEQFF.

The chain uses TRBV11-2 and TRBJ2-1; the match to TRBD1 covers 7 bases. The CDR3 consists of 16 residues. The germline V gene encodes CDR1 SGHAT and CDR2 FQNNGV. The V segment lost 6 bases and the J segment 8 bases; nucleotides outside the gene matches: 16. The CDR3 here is CASSSTGTERWYEQFF. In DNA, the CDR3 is TGTGCCAGCAGTTCAACCGGGACAGAGAGATGGTATGAGCAGTTCTTC.

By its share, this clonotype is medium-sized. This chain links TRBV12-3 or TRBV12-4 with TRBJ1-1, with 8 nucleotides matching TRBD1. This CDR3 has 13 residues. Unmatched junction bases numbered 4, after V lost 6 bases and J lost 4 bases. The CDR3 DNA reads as TGTGCCAGCAGCCATACAGGGGGCACTGAAGCTTTCTTT. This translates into CASSHTGGTEAFF.

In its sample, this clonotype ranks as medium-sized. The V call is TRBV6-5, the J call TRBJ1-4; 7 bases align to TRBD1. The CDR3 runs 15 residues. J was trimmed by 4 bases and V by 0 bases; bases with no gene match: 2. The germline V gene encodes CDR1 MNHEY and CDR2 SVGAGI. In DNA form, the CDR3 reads TGTGCCAGCAGTTACTCGGGACAGATTAATGAAAAACTGTTTTTT. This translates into CASSYSGQINEKLFF.

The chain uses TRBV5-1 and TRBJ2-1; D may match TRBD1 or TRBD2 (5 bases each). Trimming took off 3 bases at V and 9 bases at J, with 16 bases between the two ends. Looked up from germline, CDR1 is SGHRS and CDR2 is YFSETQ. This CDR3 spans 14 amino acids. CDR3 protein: CASSSSALGVEQFF. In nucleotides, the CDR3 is TGCGCCAGCAGCTCCTCTGCTTTGGGGGTTGAGCAGTTCTTC.

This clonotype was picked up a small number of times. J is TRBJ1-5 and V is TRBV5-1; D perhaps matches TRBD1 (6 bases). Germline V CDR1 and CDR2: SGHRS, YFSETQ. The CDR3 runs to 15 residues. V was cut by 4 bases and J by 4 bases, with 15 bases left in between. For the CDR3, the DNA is TGCGCCAGCAGCGTCACAGGGTTGGGGAATCAGCCCCAGCATTTT. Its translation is CASSVTGLGNQPQHF.

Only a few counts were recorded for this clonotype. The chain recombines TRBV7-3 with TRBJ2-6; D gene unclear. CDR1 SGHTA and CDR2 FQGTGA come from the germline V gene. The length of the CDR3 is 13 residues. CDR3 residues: CARGEPGANVLTF. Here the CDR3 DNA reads TGTGCTAGAGGAGAGCCTGGGGCCAACGTCCTGACTTTC.

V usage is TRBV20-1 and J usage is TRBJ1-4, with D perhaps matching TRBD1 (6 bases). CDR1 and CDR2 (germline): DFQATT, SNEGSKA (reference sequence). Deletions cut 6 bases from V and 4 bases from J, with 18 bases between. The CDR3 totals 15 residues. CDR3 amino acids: CSAPSRGGFNEKLFF. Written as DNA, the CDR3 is TGCAGTGCGCCATCGAGGGGGGGCTTTAATGAAAAACTGTTTTTT.